Below, 17 T cell receptor beta chains from the same sample are listed, as sequenced in a study of T cell responses to AZD1222 COVID-19 vaccine (dated by TCRdb to 2020 to 2022). The library came from the immunoSEQ multiplex PCR assay. TCRdb re-hosts the immuneACCESS table, in-frame sequences only. Its copies lack some clones; in the studies checked, an unresolved V gene accounts for under half of them, and the cause for the rest is not known. The sample data list 88,000 or so clones, and around nine tenths of these were observed just once. The ten biggest clones cover 2.4% of the sample. The time point label, read with the paper, signifies: baseline before first vaccination. Sample: peripheral blood, taken on day 0 of AZD1222 vaccination. These receptors came from an adult in good health.

The gene calls are TRBV6-1 and TRBJ2-7; no clear D gene. The CDR3 has 13 residues. Trimming pared 0 bases from V and 0 bases from J, leaving 3 bases between. CDR1 is MNHNS and CDR2 is SASEGT in the germline V gene. This CDR3 reads CASSEAGSYEQYF. The CDR3 DNA is TGTGCCAGCAGTGAAGCGGGCTCCTACGAGCAGTACTTC.

The V gene is TRBV5-1, the J gene TRBJ1-1, with D unresolved. Germline CDR1 SGHRS, CDR2 YFSETQ. The V end lost 0 bases, the J end lost 1 base, and 10 bases lay between the germline ends. This CDR3 contains 15 residues. The CDR3 nucleotides are TGCGCCAGCAGCTTGGACGGGTTTGGGAACACTGAAGCTTTCTTT. Encoded protein: CASSLDGFGNTEAFF. The variable domain in full, with the rest retrieved from reference TRBV5-1 and TRBJ1-1, is KAGVTQTPRYLIKTRGQQVTLSCSPISGHRSVSWYQQTPGQGLQFLFEYFSETQRNKGNFPGRFSGRQFSNSRSEMNVSTLELGDSALYLCASSLDGFGNTEAFFGQGTRLTVV.

The CDR3 is CASSPRGSYGYTF. CDR3 DNA sequence: TGCGCCAGCAGCCCTCGAGGGAGCTATGGCTACACCTTC. The V call is TRBV5-1, the J call TRBJ1-2; D unclear. Germline V gives CDR1 SGHRS, CDR2 YFSETQ. This CDR3 has 13 amino acids. The V end lost 4 bases, the J end lost 4 bases, and 11 bases lay between the germline ends.

The genes are TRBV23-1 and TRBJ2-7; weak D call: TRBD2 (6 bases). TRBV23-1 is marked as an open reading frame, function uncertain. Trimming shortened V by 4 bases and J by 3 bases, and 25 bases separated the two germline ends. This CDR3 comprises 18 residues. In nucleotides, the CDR3 is TGCGCCAGCAGTCCCACGCCCCCCGGGGGACGGACTTTCTACGAGCAGTACTTC. Translating it yields CASSPTPPGGRTFYEQYF.

This chain connects TRBV7-8 to TRBJ1-1, with D possibly being TRBD1 (5 bases). V lost 5 bases and J 3 bases, leaving 16 bases between the germline ends. The CDR3 spans 15 residues. CDR1 and CDR2 (germline): SGHVS, FQNEAQ. The CDR3 DNA follows: TGTGCCAGCAGCACAAGTGTGGGGACGTACACTGAAGCTTTCTTT. It codes for CASSTSVGTYTEAFF.

This clone has only one observation. The chain employs TRBV30 and TRBJ2-3, with 9 positions matching TRBD2. Germline trimming cut 3 bases from V and 9 bases from J; bases unmatched to any gene: 13. This CDR3 contains 15 residues. Germline CDR1 and CDR2: GTSNPN and SVGIG (reference sequence). The CDR3 sequence is CAWRPGTSKTSTQYF. CDR3 DNA: TGTGCCTGGAGGCCCGGGACTAGCAAAACCTCAACGCAGTATTTT.

The rearrangement joins TRBV30 to TRBJ2-1; the match to TRBD1 covers 7 bases. Germline CDR1 reads GTSNPN; CDR2 reads SVGIG (reference sequence). Losses at the gene ends were 0 bases for V and 4 bases for J; bases not matched to a gene: 6. The CDR3 covers 15 residues. For the CDR3, the DNA is TGTGCCTGGAGTGTAGGGACAGCCGTTTACAATGAGCAGTTCTTC. It encodes CAWSVGTAVYNEQFF.

The chain links TRBV18 to TRBJ2-7; TRBD1 matches at 7 bases. CDR3 length: 15 residues. With V trimmed by 6 bases and J by 0 bases, 8 bases remained unmatched. The germline V gene encodes CDR1 KGHSH and CDR2 LQKENI. CDR3 region: CASSPQGDSSYEQYF. CDR3 DNA: TGTGCCAGCTCTCCGCAGGGGGATAGCTCCTACGAGCAGTACTTC.

The chain is built from TRBV18 and TRBJ1-3; D is unresolved. The germline gives CDR1 KGHSH, CDR2 LQKENI. The CDR3 is made up of 15 amino acids. V was shortened by 2 bases and J by 0 bases, with 8 bases between the two germline ends. The CDR3 region has the DNA TGTGCCAGCTCACCAGGCTGGAGCTCTGGAAACACCATATATTTT. The encoded protein is CASSPGWSSGNTIYF.

The J gene is TRBJ2-1, the V gene TRBV5-1; D perhaps matches TRBD2 (5 bases). The length of the CDR3 is 16 residues. Looked up from germline, CDR1 is SGHRS and CDR2 is YFSETQ. V was clipped by 0 bases and J by 6 bases, with 16 bases between them. CDR3 sequence: CASSLVLAAGFNEQFF. The CDR3 bases are TGCGCCAGCAGCTTGGTTTTGGCGGCGGGCTTCAATGAGCAGTTCTTC.

This clone was seen a single time. This chain links TRBV7-8 with TRBJ2-7, with unresolved D. The V gene lost 3 bases and the J gene lost 4 bases, with 25 bases spanning the gap. The CDR3 contains 18 residues. Germline CDR1 and CDR2: SGHVS and FQNEAQ. In nucleotides, the CDR3 is TGTGCCAGCAGCTTTGGCGCGACTCCCGCAGTATACCAATACGAGCAGTACTTC. Protein: CASSFGATPAVYQYEQYF.

This rearrangement joins TRBV13 to TRBJ2-1; tentatively, D is TRBD2 (5 bases). Germline loops: CDR1 PRHDT, CDR2 FYEKMQ (reference sequence). V lost 5 bases and J lost 8, with 22 bases in between. This CDR3 comprises 16 residues. CDR3 amino acids: CASSHRTRRRGDEQFF. The CDR3 DNA reads TGTGCCAGCAGCCACCGGACTCGCAGGCGAGGAGATGAGCAGTTCTTC.

The genes are TRBV7-8 and TRBJ2-1; tentative D call: TRBD1 (5 bases). The CDR3 is 15 residues long. Trimming pared 7 bases from V and 3 bases from J, leaving 16 bases between. CDR1 SGHVS and CDR2 FQNEAQ come from the germline V gene. CDR3 protein: CASNTIWGSYNEQFF. The CDR3 DNA is TGTGCCAGCAACACTATTTGGGGCAGCTACAATGAGCAGTTCTTC.

The chain recombines TRBV5-4 with TRBJ1-4, with 8 bases matching TRBD1. The CDR3 runs 15 residues. The germline gives CDR1 SGHNT, CDR2 YYREEE (reference sequence). V shed 5 bases, J shed 8 bases, and the junction held 11 bases outside the gene matches. DNA of the CDR3: TGTGCCAGCAGAGATTCCGGGACAGGAGACGAAAAACTGTTTTTT. It yields the protein CASRDSGTGDEKLFF.

This clone came up a few times. This sequence joins TRBV18 and TRBJ2-7; D gene ambiguous. In germline, CDR1 is KGHSH, CDR2 LQKENI. V was cut by 2 bases and J by 3 bases, with 11 bases left in between. This CDR3 contains 14 residues. CDR3 in DNA: TGTGCCAGCTCACCAGTCCCGGACGTCTACGAGCAGTACTTC. It is translated as CASSPVPDVYEQYF.

Written as DNA, the CDR3 is TGTGCCAGCAGTGCTCCAGCTAACTATGGCTACACCTTC. Its protein product is CASSAPANYGYTF. This chain links TRBV12-3 or TRBV12-4 with TRBJ1-2; D remains ambiguous. The CDR3 covers 13 residues. Trimming left V 5 bases short and J 0 bases short, with 7 bases between.

This clone was observed a single time. CDR3 protein: CSVDLKGRYNEQFF. The CDR3 DNA reads TGCAGCGTTGACCTTAAGGGGAGGTACAATGAGCAGTTCTTC. The rearrangement joins TRBV29-1 to TRBJ2-1; weak D call: TRBD2 (6 bases). Deletions cut 3 bases from V and 4 bases from J, with 13 bases between. Germline CDR1 reads SQVTM; CDR2 reads ANQGSEA. The CDR3 totals 14 residues.